A single T cell receptor (beta chain) is shown here with its context. There are 16 residues in the CDR3. The J segment lost 7 bases and the V segment lost 3 bases, leaving 8 bases of the junction unmatched. Per the germline V gene, CDR1 is SNHLY and CDR2 is FYNNEI. These data belong to a study of blood T cell repertoires in COVID-19. Looking at the study overall: T cells, B-cell-depleted T cells, or PBMCs supplied cDNA or gDNA.

Authors' data handling: Cell counts per sample came from amplifying reference gene primers. Profiling relied on immunoSEQ multiplex PCR, and the TCRdb table lists in-frame clones only, not all of them. D and trimming were read from the DNA, whereas the V and J calls and clone size are those reported in that table. The table records roughly 480,000 clones, approximately 89% of them present only once. The Seattle site enrolled patients during active infection and followed them longitudinally. Sequenced sample: peripheral blood. The chain is built from TRBV2 and TRBJ1-6, with TRBD1 matching 8 bases. The source of this sequence is a man aged 18-30 years with COVID-19, enrolled during active disease. The CDR3 region has the DNA TGTGCCAGCAGTGAGCAGGGGGCAATAGAGAATTCACCCCTCCACTTT. It is translated as CASSEQGAIENSPLHF.